The 8 T cell receptor beta chains presented below share a single source sample, sequenced in a study of blood T cell repertoires in COVID-19. TCRdb keeps only in-frame clones here, not all; method: immunoSEQ multiplex PCR. The data contain approximately 69,000 clones, around 81% of them singletons. The sample consisted of peripheral blood. Receptors originate from a woman aged 65 to 85 with acute or convalescent COVID-19.

This chain joins TRBV27 and TRBJ1-5, with 7 bases identical to TRBD1. Germline assignment: CDR1 MNHEY and CDR2 SMNVEV (reference sequence). Trimming cost V 2 bases and J 2 bases; bases outside gene matches: 0. CDR3 size: 14 residues. As DNA, the CDR3 is TGTGCCAGCAGTTTAAGGGGGCGCAATCAGCCCCAGCATTTT. Its translation is CASSLRGRNQPQHF.

The chain combines TRBV7-2 with TRBJ2-7, with 7 bases identical to TRBD2. J gave up 2 bases and V 0 bases, and 4 bases lay outside the gene matches. Germline loops: CDR1 SGHTA, CDR2 FQGNSA. The CDR3 covers 15 residues. The CDR3 DNA reads TGTGCCAGCAGCTTAGCGTCCAGCGGGACCTACGAGCAGTACTTC. Its protein is CASSLASSGTYEQYF.

The genes are TRBV6-4 and TRBJ1-5, with 7 bases that match TRBD1. This CDR3 is built from 15 residues. The ends lost 5 bases at V and 2 bases at J; junction bases unmatched: 6. Germline loops: CDR1 MRHNA, CDR2 SNTAGT. The CDR3 reads CASSPGTGGNQPQHF. The DNA of the CDR3 is TGTGCCAGCAGTCCCGGAACAGGGGGCAATCAGCCCCAGCATTTT.

This sequence joins TRBV28 and TRBJ2-5; 7 positions agree with TRBD2. Germline assignment: CDR1 MDHEN and CDR2 SYDVKM. The CDR3 is 14 residues long. J gave up 2 bases and V 5 bases, and 5 bases lay outside the gene matches. This chain's CDR3 is CASSDWGGQETQYF. As DNA, the CDR3 is TGTGCCAGCAGTGACTGGGGAGGGCAAGAGACCCAGTACTTC.

This clone has a handful of counts. This sequence joins TRBV21-1 and TRBJ2-1; the DNA was not used to check the table's D call, TRBD1. TRBV21-1 is a pseudogene locus. The CDR3 covers 14 residues. The CDR3 DNA reads TGTGCCAGCAGCACATCGACAGGCTACAATGAGCAGTTCTTC. Translation gives CASSTSTGYNEQFF.

CDR3 protein: CASSLPGQETQYF. The CDR3 region has the DNA TGTGCCAGCAGTTTACCGGGGCAAGAGACCCAGTACTTC. This rearrangement joins TRBV28 to TRBJ2-5; D may be TRBD2 (5 bases). Germline CDR1 and CDR2: MDHEN and SYDVKM. This CDR3 is built from 13 residues. With 2 bases removed from V and 2 bases from J, the gap between germline ends came to 6 bases. Supplemented by reference TRBV28 and TRBJ2-5, the full variable domain reads DVKVTQSSRYLVKRTGEKVFLECVQDMDHENMFWYRQDPGLGLRLIYFSYDVKMKEKGDIPEGYSVSREKKERFSLILESASTNQTSMYLCASSLPGQETQYFGPGTRLLVL.

The V gene is TRBV7-2, the J gene TRBJ2-5; D is unresolved. Germline assignment: CDR1 SGHTA and CDR2 FQGNSA. The germline V and J ends were trimmed by 4 bases and 5 bases, with 8 bases remaining between them. The CDR3 length is 12 residues. CDR3 sequence reads: CASSSDGETQYF. CDR3 coding DNA: TGTGCCAGCAGCTCCGACGGGGAGACCCAGTACTTC.

This chain uses TRBV3-1 (or the pseudogene TRBV3-2) with TRBJ2-7; the match to TRBD1 covers 12 bases. The germline V gene encodes CDR1 LGHDT and CDR2 YNNKEL (reference sequence). V lost 5 bases to trimming and J lost 2 bases; unmatched junction nucleotides: 1. This CDR3 spans 14 amino acids. The CDR3 loop is CASSRDRGPYEQYF. The CDR3 DNA follows: TGTGCCAGCAGCAGGGACAGGGGGCCCTACGAGCAGTACTTC.